The rows below give T cell receptor beta chains drawn from one sample of a study of control samples from healthy donors and cancer patients. TCRdb's table, derived via immunoSEQ multiplex PCR, lists solely in-frame clones and lacks some. The sample has about 140,000 clones, about 90% seen once. Sample: blood. Receptor source: a man between 18 and 29 years old in good health. The CDR3 runs from the conserved cysteine through the conserved F or W. A D gene is named only where the DNA matches it firmly. Size values are once, few and many counts, or a class for expanded clones, and some rows have none.

DNA	CDR3	V	J	D	size
TGTGCCTGGGCCGGACAGGGAGTCCGTCAGCCCCAGCATTTT	CAWAGQGVRQPQHF	TRBV30	TRBJ1-5	TRBD1	NA
TGTGCCAGCAGCCAAGAAAGTATAAGCGGGGGGCCCGTGTACTTC	CASSQESISGGPVYF	TRBV4-2	TRBJ2-5	TRBD2	NA
TGTGCCAGCAGTGACACCGGGCGCCTAGAGACCCAGTACTTC	CASSDTGRLETQYF	TRBV25-1	TRBJ2-5	NA	NA
TGTGCCAGCAGTTACTCGCTAGCGGGGGACCCGTGGACCGGGGAGCTGTTTTTT	CASSYSLAGDPWTGELFF	TRBV6-2/TRBV6-3	TRBJ2-2	TRBD2	NA
TGTGCCAGCAGCTCGACAGGGCTGGGCTATGGCTACACCTTC	CASSSTGLGYGYTF	TRBV7-3	TRBJ1-2	TRBD1	NA
TGCGCCAGCAGCCCCCGCATGTTGGGGACCCATAGCAATCAGCCCCAGCATTTT	CASSPRMLGTHSNQPQHF	TRBV4-1	TRBJ1-5	NA	NA
TGTGCCAGTAGTACCTCCCCCGGGACAGGAAACAATCAGCCCCAGCATTTT	CASSTSPGTGNNQPQHF	TRBV19	TRBJ1-5	TRBD1	NA
TGTGCCGGGGGGACAGGCCGGGCCTCCGAGCAGTACTTC	CAGGTGRASEQYF	TRBV6-5	TRBJ2-7	TRBD1	NA
TGTGCCAGCAGTGAATCCGGGAGAGGGAGGGATCAGCCCCAGCATTTT	CASSESGRGRDQPQHF	TRBV25-1	TRBJ1-5	NA	NA
TGTGCCAGCGGAACACAGCTGAGCTCAAGCTACACCTTC	CASGTQLSSSYTF	TRBV9	TRBJ1-2	NA	NA
TGCGCCAGCAGTATCCCCAAAAGATCGAAGACCTATGGCTACACCTTC	CASSIPKRSKTYGYTF	TRBV10-1	TRBJ1-2	NA	NA
TGTGCCAGCAGCTCAGGGGAACTGAACACCGGGGAGCTGTTTTTT	CASSSGELNTGELFF	TRBV7-6	TRBJ2-2	NA	NA
TGCGCCAGCAGGACTAGCGGGGGCCCAAGCTCCTACGAGCAGTACTTC	CASRTSGGPSSYEQYF	TRBV10-2	TRBJ2-7	TRBD2	few
TGCGCCAGCAGCCAAGAATACAGGGGGCTTAACTATGGCTACACCTTC	CASSQEYRGLNYGYTF	TRBV4-1	TRBJ1-2	TRBD1	NA
TGTGCCAGCTCAGGTCTAAAAAATGAAAAACTGTTTTTT	CASSGLKNEKLFF	TRBV2	TRBJ1-4	NA	NA
TGTGCCAGTAGTAAGACGAACACTGAAGCTTTCTTT	CASSKTNTEAFF	TRBV19	TRBJ1-1	NA	NA
TGTGCCAGCAGTTACTCTGGGCGGGGGGCATTTGAAAAACTGTTTTTT	CASSYSGRGAFEKLFF	TRBV6-5	TRBJ1-4	NA	NA
TGTGCCAGCAGTTCGGGCATCAATCAGCCCCAGCATTTT	CASSSGINQPQHF	TRBV6-6	TRBJ1-5	NA	NA
TGTGCCTGGAGTGTCGGTGTGAACACCGGGGAGCTGTTTTTT	CAWSVGVNTGELFF	TRBV30	TRBJ2-2	NA	NA
TGTGCCAGCAGCGAACAGGGGCAAGAGACCCAGTACTTC	CASSEQGQETQYF	TRBV7-3	TRBJ2-5	TRBD1	once
TGTGCCAGTAGTAATAGGGGTTTGCCCTATAATTCACCCCTCCACTTT	CASSNRGLPYNSPLHF	TRBV19	TRBJ1-6	NA	NA
TGCAGCGTTCTTATGCCGGGACGGACCTATGGCTACACCTTC	CSVLMPGRTYGYTF	TRBV29-1	TRBJ1-2	NA	NA
TGTGCCAGCAGTTACTGGGGCCCGGCGGGGGGACTGGGTGAGCAGTTCTTC	CASSYWGPAGGLGEQFF	TRBV6-2/TRBV6-3	TRBJ2-1	TRBD2	NA
TGTGCCTGGAGAGGGCAGGATAATTCACCCCTCCACTTT	CAWRGQDNSPLHF	TRBV30	TRBJ1-6	NA	NA
TGTGCCAGCAGCCCGGGACAGAACACTGAAGCTTTCTTT	CASSPGQNTEAFF	TRBV11-2	TRBJ1-1	NA	NA
TGTGCCAGCAGCCAAGATAATCACGAGCAGTACTTC	CASSQDNHEQYF	TRBV4-2	TRBJ2-7	NA	NA
TGTGCCAGCAGGGCCGGGACAGGGGATACGCAGTATTTT	CASRAGTGDTQYF	TRBV5-4	TRBJ2-3	TRBD1	once
TGCGCCAGCAGCTTGGTCGGGGAGAACACTGAAGCTTTCTTT	CASSLVGENTEAFF	TRBV5-1	TRBJ1-1	NA	NA
TGTGCCAGCAGCTTTACGGGGGATGAAAAACTGTTTTTT	CASSFTGDEKLFF	TRBV7-8	TRBJ1-4	NA	once
TGTGCCAGTAGATACAGGGGCACCCAAGACGACACCTTC	CASRYRGTQDDTF	TRBV19	TRBJ1-2	TRBD1	NA
TGTGCCAGCAGCTTAGGGGCTCCCTCCTACAATGAGCAGTTCTTC	CASSLGAPSYNEQFF	TRBV5-4	TRBJ2-1	NA	NA
TGCGCCAGCAGATCGACAGCAGGGGACACTGAAGCTTTCTTT	CASRSTAGDTEAFF	TRBV5-1	TRBJ1-1	NA	NA
TGCAGCCCCGAACGGCAGCCTCCCTACGAGCAGTACTTC	CSPERQPPYEQYF	TRBV29-1	TRBJ2-7	NA	NA
TGTGCCAGCAGCGCGCGGGGAGCGAACACCGGGGAGCTGTTTTTT	CASSARGANTGELFF	TRBV11-3	TRBJ2-2	NA	once
TGTGCCTGGAGTGGACCCCTGGTAACACCGAATGAAAAACTGTTTTTT	CAWSGPLVTPNEKLFF	TRBV30	TRBJ1-4	NA	NA
TGTGCCAGCAGCCCCAAAATCGGGGGGAGAAGTGAGCAGTTCTTC	CASSPKIGGRSEQFF	TRBV7-7	TRBJ2-1	TRBD2	once
TGTGCCAGCAGTTTTAGGAAGAGGGTTGACTACGAGCAGTACTTC	CASSFRKRVDYEQYF	TRBV28	TRBJ2-7	NA	NA
TGTGCCAGCAGCCCCCTCCCAACGAACACTGAAGCTTTCTTT	CASSPLPTNTEAFF	TRBV7-2	TRBJ1-1	NA	NA
TGTGCCAGCAGTGAATGGGACTATGGCTACACCTTC	CASSEWDYGYTF	TRBV25-1	TRBJ1-2	NA	NA
TGTGCCAGCAGTTTATTTTGGCCGGGACAGGGGTTCGACGAGCAGTACTTC	CASSLFWPGQGFDEQYF	TRBV27	TRBJ2-7	TRBD1	NA
TGTGCCAGCAGCCAAGAATTAATCCACGAGCAGTACTTC	CASSQELIHEQYF	TRBV4-2	TRBJ2-7	NA	NA
TGTGCCAGCAGCCCTCAGGGGAGTCATGGCTACACCTTC	CASSPQGSHGYTF	TRBV3-1/TRBV3-2	TRBJ1-2	NA	NA
TGCGCCAGCAGCTTGGGCGGAGACTACGAGCAGTACTTC	CASSLGGDYEQYF	TRBV5-1	TRBJ2-7	NA	NA
TGTGCCACCAGCGCCACAGATACGCAGTATTTT	CATSATDTQYF	TRBV24-1	TRBJ2-3	NA	NA
TGCGCCAGCAGCTACACCGGGGACCCTAATGAAAAACTGTTTTTT	CASSYTGDPNEKLFF	TRBV5-1	TRBJ1-4	NA	NA
TGCGCCAGCAGCCAAGTACCGGGACTATATAATTCACCCCTCCACTTT	CASSQVPGLYNSPLHF	TRBV4-1	TRBJ1-6	NA	NA
TGCAGCGTAATAGCGGGGGGCTACACAGATACGCAGTATTTT	CSVIAGGYTDTQYF	TRBV29-1	TRBJ2-3	TRBD2	NA
TGTGCCACCAGCAGAGATTACGGGACAGGGGGCTCCGAGCAGTACTTC	CATSRDYGTGGSEQYF	TRBV15	TRBJ2-7	TRBD1	NA
TGTGCCAGCAGTGAAGTGCTAGGGGGAGCAACTAATGAAAAACTGTTTTTT	CASSEVLGGATNEKLFF	TRBV6-1	TRBJ1-4	NA	once
TGTGCCAGCAGCTTAGCTGGCCTCCTGGGGGAGCAGTACTTC	CASSLAGLLGEQYF	TRBV11-2	TRBJ2-7	NA	NA
TGTGCCAGCAGCGTAGGGCTAGCGGGGGTCTACGAGCAGTACTTC	CASSVGLAGVYEQYF	TRBV9	TRBJ2-7	TRBD2	NA
TGTGCCAGCAGTCGAACCGGGACAGGTTCCAGGTACCATGGCTACACCTTC	CASSRTGTGSRYHGYTF	TRBV6-6	TRBJ1-2	TRBD1	NA